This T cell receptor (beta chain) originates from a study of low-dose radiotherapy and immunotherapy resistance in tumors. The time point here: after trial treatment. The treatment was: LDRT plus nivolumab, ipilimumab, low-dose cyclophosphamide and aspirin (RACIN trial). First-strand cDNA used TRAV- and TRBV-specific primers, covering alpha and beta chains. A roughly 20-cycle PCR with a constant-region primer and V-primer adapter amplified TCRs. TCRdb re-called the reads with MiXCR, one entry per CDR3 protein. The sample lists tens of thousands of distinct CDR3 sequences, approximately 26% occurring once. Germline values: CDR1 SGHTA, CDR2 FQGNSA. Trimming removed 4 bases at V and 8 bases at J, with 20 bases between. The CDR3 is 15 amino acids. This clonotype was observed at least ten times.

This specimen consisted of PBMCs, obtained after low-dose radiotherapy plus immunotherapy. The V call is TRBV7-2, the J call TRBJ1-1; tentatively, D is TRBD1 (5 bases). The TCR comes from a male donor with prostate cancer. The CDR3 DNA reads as TGTGCCAGCAGCTCCGGGGGTTTCGGTTTGAGGGAAGCTTTCTTT. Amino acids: CASSSGGFGLREAFF.